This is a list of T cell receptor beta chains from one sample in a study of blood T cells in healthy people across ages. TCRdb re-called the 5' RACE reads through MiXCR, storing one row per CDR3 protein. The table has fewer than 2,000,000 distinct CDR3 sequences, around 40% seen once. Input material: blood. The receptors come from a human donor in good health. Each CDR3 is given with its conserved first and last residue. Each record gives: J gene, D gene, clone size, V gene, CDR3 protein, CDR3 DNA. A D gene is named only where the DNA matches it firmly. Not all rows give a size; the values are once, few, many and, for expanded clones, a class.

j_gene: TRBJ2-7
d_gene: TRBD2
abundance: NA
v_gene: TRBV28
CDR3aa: CASSLLRGGASTYEQYF
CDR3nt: TGTGCCAGCAGTTTATTACGCGGGGGGGCCAGTACCTACGAGCAGTACTTC

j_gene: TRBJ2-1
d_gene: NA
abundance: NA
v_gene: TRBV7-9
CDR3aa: CASSVQGAAYNEQFF
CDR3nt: TGTGCCAGCAGCGTCCAAGGCGCGGCCTACAATGAGCAGTTCTTC

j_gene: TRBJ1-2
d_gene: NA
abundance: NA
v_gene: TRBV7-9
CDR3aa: CASSTDKTGTRGYGYTF
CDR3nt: TGTGCCAGCAGCACCGACAAAACAGGTACCCGAGGCTATGGCTACACCTTC

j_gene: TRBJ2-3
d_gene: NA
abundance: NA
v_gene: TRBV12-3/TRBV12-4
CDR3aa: CASSPDGELSTDAQYF
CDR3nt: TGTGCCAGCAGCCCAGACGGGGAACTGAGCACAGATGCGCAGTATTTT

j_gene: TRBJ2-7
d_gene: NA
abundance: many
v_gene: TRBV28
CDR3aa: CASSFTEHRPAYEQYF
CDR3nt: TGTGCCAGCAGTTTTACGGAGCACAGGCCAGCCTACGAGCAGTACTTC

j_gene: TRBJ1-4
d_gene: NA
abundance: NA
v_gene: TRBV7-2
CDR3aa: CASNGMSANEKLFF
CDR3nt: TGTGCCAGCAACGGAATGTCGGCTAATGAAAAACTGTTTTTT

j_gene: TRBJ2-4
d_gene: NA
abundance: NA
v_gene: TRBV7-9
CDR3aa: CASSDQGGGIQYF
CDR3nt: TGTGCCAGCAGCGACCAGGGGGGGGGCATTCAGTACTTC

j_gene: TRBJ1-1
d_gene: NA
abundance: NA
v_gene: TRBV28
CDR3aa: CASSYVGVDTEAFF
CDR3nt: TGTGCCAGCAGTTACGTAGGGGTGGACACTGAAGCTTTCTTT

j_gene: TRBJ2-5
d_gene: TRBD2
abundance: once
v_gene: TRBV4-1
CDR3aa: CASNQTPSGTSTEETQYF
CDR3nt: TGCGCCAGCAACCAAACCCCTTCCGGGACTAGCACCGAAGAGACCCAGTACTTC

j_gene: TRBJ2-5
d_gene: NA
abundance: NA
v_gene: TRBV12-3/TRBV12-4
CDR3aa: CASARAPAEEQYF
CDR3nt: TGTGCCAGCGCTCGGGCCCCGGCGGAAGAGCAGTACTTC

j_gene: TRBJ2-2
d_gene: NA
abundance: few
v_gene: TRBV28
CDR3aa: CASSPARATTGELFF
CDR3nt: TGTGCCAGCAGTCCTGCCCGGGCCACCACCGGGGAGCTGTTTTTT

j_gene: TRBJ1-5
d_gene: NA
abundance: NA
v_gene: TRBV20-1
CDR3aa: CSARDNLRFLRNQPQHF
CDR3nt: TGCAGTGCTAGAGATAATTTACGGTTTCTCAGGAATCAGCCCCAGCATTTT

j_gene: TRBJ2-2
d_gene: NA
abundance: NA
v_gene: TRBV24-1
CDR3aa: CATSTYTRELFF
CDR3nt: TGTGCCACCAGCACCTACACACGGGAGCTGTTTTTT

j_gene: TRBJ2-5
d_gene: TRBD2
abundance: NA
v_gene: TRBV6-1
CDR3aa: CASESGGEETQYF
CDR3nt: TGTGCCAGCGAAAGCGGGGGGGAAGAGACCCAGTACTTC

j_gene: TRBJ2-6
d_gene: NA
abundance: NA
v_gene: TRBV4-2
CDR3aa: CASSQEAGLLSSGANVLTF
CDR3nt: TGTGCCAGCAGCCAAGAGGCAGGGCTTTTAAGCTCTGGGGCCAACGTCCTGACTTTC

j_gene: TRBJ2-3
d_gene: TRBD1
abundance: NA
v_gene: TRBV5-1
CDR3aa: CASSTDRAPTDTQYF
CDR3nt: TGCGCCAGCAGCACGGACAGGGCCCCCACAGATACGCAGTATTTT

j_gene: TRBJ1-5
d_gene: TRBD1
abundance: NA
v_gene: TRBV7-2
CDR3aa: CASSLVAGGQNNQPQHF
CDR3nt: TGTGCCAGCAGCTTAGTAGCAGGGGGACAGAACAATCAGCCCCAGCATTTT

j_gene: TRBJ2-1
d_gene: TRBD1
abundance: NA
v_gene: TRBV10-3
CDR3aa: CAISDSGGVGRNEQFF
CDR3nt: TGTGCCATCAGTGATTCAGGGGGCGTCGGACGGAATGAGCAGTTCTTC

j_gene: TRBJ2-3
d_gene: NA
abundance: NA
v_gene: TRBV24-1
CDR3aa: CATSDRQAVTDTQYF
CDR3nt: TGTGCCACCAGTGACAGACAGGCGGTCACAGATACGCAGTATTTT

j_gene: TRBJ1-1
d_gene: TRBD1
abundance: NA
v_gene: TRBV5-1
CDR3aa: CASSLVGTGRDTEAFF
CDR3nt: TGCGCCAGCAGCTTAGTAGGGACAGGGCGTGACACTGAAGCTTTCTTT

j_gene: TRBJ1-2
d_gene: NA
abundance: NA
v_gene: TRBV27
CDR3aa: CASSPRPSGAGYTF
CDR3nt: TGTGCCAGCAGTCCGCGGCCGTCTGGGGCTGGCTACACCTTC

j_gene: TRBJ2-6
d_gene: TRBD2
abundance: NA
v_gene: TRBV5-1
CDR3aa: CASSPQLAGAISGANVLTF
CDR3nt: TGCGCCAGCAGCCCTCAACTAGCGGGGGCAATCTCTGGGGCCAACGTCCTGACTTTC

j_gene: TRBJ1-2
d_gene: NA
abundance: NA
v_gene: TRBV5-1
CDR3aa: CASSLGYRRSYGYTF
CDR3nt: TGCGCCAGCAGCTTGGGGTACAGGCGATCGTATGGCTACACCTTC

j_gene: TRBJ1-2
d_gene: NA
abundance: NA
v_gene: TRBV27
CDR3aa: CASSYLEQGYGYTF
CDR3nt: TGTGCCAGCAGTTACCTAGAACAGGGATATGGCTACACCTTC

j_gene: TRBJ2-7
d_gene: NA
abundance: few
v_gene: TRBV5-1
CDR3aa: CASSLNAGPYEQYF
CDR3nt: TGCGCCAGCAGCTTGAATGCAGGTCCCTACGAGCAGTACTTC

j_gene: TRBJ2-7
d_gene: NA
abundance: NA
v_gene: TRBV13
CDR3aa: CASSPSRPGEQYF
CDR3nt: TGTGCCAGCAGCCCATCACGACCGGGGGAGCAGTACTTC

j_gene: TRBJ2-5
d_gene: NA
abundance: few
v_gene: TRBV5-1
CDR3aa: CASVLSLEAKTQYF
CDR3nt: TGCGCCAGCGTCCTTTCTTTAGAGGCGAAGACCCAGTACTTC

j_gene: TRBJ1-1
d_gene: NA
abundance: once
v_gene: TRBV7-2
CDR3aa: CASSSHAVRFMNTEAFF
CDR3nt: TGTGCCAGCAGCTCCCATGCTGTAAGATTTATGAACACTGAAGCTTTCTTT

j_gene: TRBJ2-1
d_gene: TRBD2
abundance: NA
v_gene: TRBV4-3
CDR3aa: CASCRGGYNEQFF
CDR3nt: TGCGCCAGCTGCCGGGGGGGTTACAATGAGCAGTTCTTC

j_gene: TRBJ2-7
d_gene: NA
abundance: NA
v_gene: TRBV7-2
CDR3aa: CASSLISWGISDEQYF
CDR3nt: TGTGCCAGCAGCTTAATTTCGTGGGGAATTAGCGACGAGCAGTACTTC

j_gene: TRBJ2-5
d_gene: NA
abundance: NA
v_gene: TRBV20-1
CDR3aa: CSAGRSQETQYF
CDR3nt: TGCAGTGCTGGAAGGTCCCAAGAGACCCAGTACTTC

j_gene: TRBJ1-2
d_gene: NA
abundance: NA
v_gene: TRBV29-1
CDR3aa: CSVEGGSLNYGYTF
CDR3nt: TGCAGCGTTGAGGGCGGCAGCCTAAACTATGGCTACACCTTC

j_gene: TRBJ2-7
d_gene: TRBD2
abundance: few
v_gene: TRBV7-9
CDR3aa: CASSFPTSGGSHRVYEQYF
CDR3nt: TGTGCCAGCAGCTTTCCAACTAGCGGGGGGTCTCACCGCGTCTACGAGCAGTACTTC

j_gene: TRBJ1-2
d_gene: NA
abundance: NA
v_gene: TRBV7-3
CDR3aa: CASSLNKGREYGYTF
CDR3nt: TGTGCCAGCAGCTTAAATAAAGGCAGGGAGTATGGCTACACCTTC

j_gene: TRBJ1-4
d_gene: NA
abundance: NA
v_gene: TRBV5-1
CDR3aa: CASSPMSTNEKLFF
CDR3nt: TGCGCCAGCAGCCCGATGTCTACGAATGAAAAACTGTTTTTT

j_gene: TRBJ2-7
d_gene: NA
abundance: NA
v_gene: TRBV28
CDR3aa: CASSFDGVYEQYF
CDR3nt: TGTGCCAGCAGTTTTGACGGGGTTTACGAGCAGTACTTC

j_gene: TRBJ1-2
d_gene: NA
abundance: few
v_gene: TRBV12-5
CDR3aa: CASGGEEYGYTF
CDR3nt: TGTGCTAGTGGAGGAGAAGAGTATGGCTACACCTTC

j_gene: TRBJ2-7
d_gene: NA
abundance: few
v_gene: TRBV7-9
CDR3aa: CASSFLGGDEQYF
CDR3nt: TGTGCCAGCAGCTTCTTGGGGGGAGACGAGCAGTACTTC

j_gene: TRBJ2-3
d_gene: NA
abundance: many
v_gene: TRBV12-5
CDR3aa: CASGLGDGDTQYF
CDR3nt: TGTGCTAGTGGTTTAGGGGATGGAGATACGCAGTATTTT

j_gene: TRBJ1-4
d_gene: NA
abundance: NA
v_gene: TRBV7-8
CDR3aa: CTSSLAASTNEKLFF
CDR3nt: TGTACCAGCAGCTTAGCGGCGTCAACTAATGAAAAACTGTTTTTT

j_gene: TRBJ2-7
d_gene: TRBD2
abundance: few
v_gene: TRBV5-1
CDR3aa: CASSLDSGVSSYEQYF
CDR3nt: TGCGCCAGCAGCTTGGATAGCGGGGTCAGCTCCTACGAGCAGTACTTC

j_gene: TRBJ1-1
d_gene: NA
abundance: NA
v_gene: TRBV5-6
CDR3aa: CASSYLGLNTEACF
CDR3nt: TGTGCCAGCAGCTACTTGGGACTGAACACTGAAGCTTGCTTT